The present T cell receptor (beta chain) was sequenced within a study of blood T cell repertoires in COVID-19. The wider study: Sample material is recorded as cDNA or gDNA derived from T cells, B-cell-depleted T cells, or PBMCs.

The protocol was immunoSEQ multiplex PCR, while the TCRdb copy is restricted to in-frame clones and leaves out a portion. Counted here are about 150,000 clones, 80% to 90% occurring once; the ten biggest clones make up 6.5% to 9.5%. V was clipped by 5 bases and J by 5 bases; unmatched bases: 5. Germline V lookup: CDR1 MRHNA, CDR2 SNTAGT. The CDR3 contains 13 residues. This chain connects TRBV6-4 to TRBJ2-7; 8 bases map to TRBD1. Sequencing input: peripheral blood. The receptor was derived from an older woman with COVID-19, enrolled during active disease. CDR3 coding DNA: TGTGCCAGCAGTCGACAGGGGTTGCACGAGCAGTACTTC. Translated, it gives CASSRQGLHEQYF.